These T cell receptor beta chains were read from a single sample in a study of OX40 agonist ivuxolimab in advanced cancers. Produced via immunoSEQ multiplex PCR; TCRdb's table is partial and in-frame only. The sample has about 38,000 clones, over 80% seen once. Sequenced here: CD4+ or CD8+ T cells sorted from blood, sampled in a trial of the OX40 agonist ivuxolimab. The receptors derive from an adult with an advanced solid tumor such as melanoma, head and neck, liver or kidney cancer. CDR3s include the opening cysteine and the closing phenylalanine or tryptophan.

TRBJ1-4	TRBV5-6	CASSYGTTGEKLFF
TRBJ2-7	TRBV28	CASSFDGEQYF
TRBJ2-7	TRBV9	CASSAYSSGEQYF
TRBJ2-1	TRBV9	CASSARLAGNEQFF
TRBJ1-3	TRBV14	CASSQELDTIYF
TRBJ1-2	TRBV4-2	CASSQDTQIYGYTF
TRBJ2-1	TRBV7-7	CASSPNQGAYNEQFF
TRBJ1-3	TRBV2	CASRAGQYSGNTIYF
TRBJ2-3	TRBV14	CASSRAGLADTDTQYF
TRBJ1-1	TRBV7-9	CASPEAFF
TRBJ2-3	TRBV2	CASREDRGPGTDTQYF
TRBJ2-3	TRBV9	CASRPYLAGEADTQYF
TRBJ2-3	TRBV6-5	CASSFLTSGISDTQYF
TRBJ2-1	TRBV10-1	CASSENIGGNEQFF
TRBJ2-1	TRBV19	CASSEESGEQFF
TRBJ2-5	TRBV9	CASSHPRDLIGETQYF
TRBJ2-1	TRBV5-8	CASSFQGNLNEQFF
TRBJ1-4	TRBV11-2	CASSLPVNEKLFF
TRBJ2-7	TRBV28	CASSGSDGYEQYF
TRBJ2-3	TRBV2	CASTRLAGSTQYF
TRBJ2-3	TRBV27	CASSFRARDYGEAGRLDTQYF
TRBJ1-2	TRBV5-6	CASSWTELDGYTF
TRBJ2-3	TRBV28	CASSLGLAGRVSDTQYF
TRBJ2-1	TRBV2	CASRHNEQFF
TRBJ2-3	TRBV9	CASSSGSGVTDTQYF
TRBJ1-2	TRBV7-9	CASSASLRVWSGYTF
TRBJ2-6	TRBV7-9	CASSSTQVRRSGANVLTF
TRBJ1-2	TRBV28	CASSLGTGDDTYDGYTF
TRBJ2-1	TRBV7-9	CASSLGQGFEQFF
TRBJ2-3	TRBV28	CASSAPEAGADTQYF
TRBJ1-4	TRBV7-9	CASSERGHREKLFF
TRBJ1-2	TRBV30	CAWSEGPNYGYTF
TRBJ1-5	TRBV13	CASSLGGKRNQPQHF
TRBJ2-7	TRBV28	CAASPIGLALSSYEQYF
TRBJ2-2	TRBV19	CASSSGESTGELFF
TRBJ1-2	TRBV5-5	CASSTGQGGGYTF
TRBJ2-7	TRBV7-9	CASSLSEGPWEQYF
TRBJ2-1	TRBV7-6	CASSSDRHNEQFF
TRBJ1-1	TRBV9	CASSPSTGLGAEAFF
TRBJ1-1	TRBV5-4	CASTVLGHPEAFF
TRBJ2-1	TRBV6-5	CASSPSGDNEQFF
TRBJ1-2	TRBV30	CAWRGLGVDYGYTF
TRBJ2-3	TRBV4-3	CASSLKAGGTDTQYF
TRBJ2-5	TRBV5-8	CASSLVGGTETQYF
TRBJ2-3	TRBV27	CASRDRGQSDTQYF
TRBJ2-5	TRBV27	CASSLWSGSQETQYF
TRBJ2-1	TRBV7-3	CASSSTGTGSNNEQFF
TRBJ1-4	TRBV29-1	CSVGLEGSGTNEKLFF
TRBJ1-2	TRBV7-9	CASSLAGRGDGYTF
TRBJ2-1	TRBV9	CASSEPQWGEQFF
TRBJ2-1	TRBV7-8	CASSLSSGAAQEGNEQFF